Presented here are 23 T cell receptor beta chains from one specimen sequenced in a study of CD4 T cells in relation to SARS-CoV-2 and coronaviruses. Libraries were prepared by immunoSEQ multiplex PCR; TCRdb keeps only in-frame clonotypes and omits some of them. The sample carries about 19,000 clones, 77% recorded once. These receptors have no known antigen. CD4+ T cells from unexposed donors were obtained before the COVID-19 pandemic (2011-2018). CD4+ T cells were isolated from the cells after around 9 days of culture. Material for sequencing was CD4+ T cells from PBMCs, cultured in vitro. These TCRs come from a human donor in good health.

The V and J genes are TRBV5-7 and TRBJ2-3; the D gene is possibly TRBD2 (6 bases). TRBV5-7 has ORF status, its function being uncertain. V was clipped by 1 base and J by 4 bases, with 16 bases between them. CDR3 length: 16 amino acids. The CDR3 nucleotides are TGTGCCAGCAGCTTGTCACGGGACTGGGGGGCAGATACGCAGTATTTT. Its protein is CASSLSRDWGADTQYF.

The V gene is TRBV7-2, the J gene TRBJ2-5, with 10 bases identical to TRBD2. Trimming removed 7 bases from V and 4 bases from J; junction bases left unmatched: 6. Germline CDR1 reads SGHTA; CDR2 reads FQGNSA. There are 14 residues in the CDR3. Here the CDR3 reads CASNTGLALETQYF. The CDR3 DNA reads TGTGCCAGCAATACGGGACTAGCGTTAGAGACCCAGTACTTC.

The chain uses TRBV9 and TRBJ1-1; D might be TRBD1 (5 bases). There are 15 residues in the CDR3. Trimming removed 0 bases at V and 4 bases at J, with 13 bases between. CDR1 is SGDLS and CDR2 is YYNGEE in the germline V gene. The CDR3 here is CASSVGPGRGTEAFF. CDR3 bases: TGTGCCAGCAGCGTAGGCCCCGGAAGGGGCACTGAAGCTTTCTTT.

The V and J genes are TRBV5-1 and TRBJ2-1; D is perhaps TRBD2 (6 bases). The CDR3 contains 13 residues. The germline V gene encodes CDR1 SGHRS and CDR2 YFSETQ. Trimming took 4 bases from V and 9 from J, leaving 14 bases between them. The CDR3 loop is CASSTTRASEQFF. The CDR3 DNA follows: TGCGCCAGCAGCACGACTAGGGCAAGTGAGCAGTTCTTC.

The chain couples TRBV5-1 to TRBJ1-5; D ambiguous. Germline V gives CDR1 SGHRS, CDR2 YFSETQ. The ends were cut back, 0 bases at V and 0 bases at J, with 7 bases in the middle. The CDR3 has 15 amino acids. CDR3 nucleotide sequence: TGCGCCAGCAGCTTGGGGGGATATAGCAATCAGCCCCAGCATTTT. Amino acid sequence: CASSLGGYSNQPQHF.

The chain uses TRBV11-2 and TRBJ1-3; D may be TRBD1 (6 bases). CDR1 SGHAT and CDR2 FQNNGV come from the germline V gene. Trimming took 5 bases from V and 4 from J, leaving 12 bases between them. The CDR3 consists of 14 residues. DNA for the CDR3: TGTGCCAGCAGCCCCGACAGGCTGGGAAACACCATATATTTT. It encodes CASSPDRLGNTIYF.

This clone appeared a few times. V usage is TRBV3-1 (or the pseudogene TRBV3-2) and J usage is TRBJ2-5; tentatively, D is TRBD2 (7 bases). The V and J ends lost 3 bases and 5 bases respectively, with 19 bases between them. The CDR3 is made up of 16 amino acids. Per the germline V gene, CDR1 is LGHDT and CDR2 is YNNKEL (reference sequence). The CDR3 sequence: CASSQAHDGGRETQYF. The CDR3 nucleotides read TGTGCCAGCAGCCAGGCCCACGACGGGGGGCGGGAGACCCAGTACTTC.

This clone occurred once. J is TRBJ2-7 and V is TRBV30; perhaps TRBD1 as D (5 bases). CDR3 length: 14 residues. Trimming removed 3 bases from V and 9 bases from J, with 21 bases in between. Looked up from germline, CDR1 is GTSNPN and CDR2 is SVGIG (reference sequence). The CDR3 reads CAWRVAGYPAGQYF. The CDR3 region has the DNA TGTGCCTGGAGGGTCGCAGGGTACCCAGCTGGGCAGTACTTC.

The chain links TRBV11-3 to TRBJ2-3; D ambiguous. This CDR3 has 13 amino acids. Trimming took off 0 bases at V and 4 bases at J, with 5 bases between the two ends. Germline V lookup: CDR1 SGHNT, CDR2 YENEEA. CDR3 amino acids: CASSLDHSDTQYF. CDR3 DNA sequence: TGTGCCAGCAGCTTAGACCACTCAGATACGCAGTATTTT.

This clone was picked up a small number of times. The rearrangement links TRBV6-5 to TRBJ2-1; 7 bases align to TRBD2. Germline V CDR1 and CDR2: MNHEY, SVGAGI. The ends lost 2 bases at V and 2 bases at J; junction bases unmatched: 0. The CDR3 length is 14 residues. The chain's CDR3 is CASSYGGAYNEQFF. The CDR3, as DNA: TGTGCCAGCAGTTACGGGGGGGCCTACAATGAGCAGTTCTTC.

CDR3 in DNA: TGTGCCAGCAGCGTAGACGAGGGGGCCCTCGGAAACACCATATATTTT. It translates to CASSVDEGALGNTIYF. This chain joins TRBV9 and TRBJ1-3; 7 bases map to TRBD1. The CDR3 extends over 16 amino acids. V lost 0 bases to trimming and J lost 4 bases; unmatched junction nucleotides: 7. Germline V gene data show CDR1 as SGDLS and CDR2 as YYNGEE.

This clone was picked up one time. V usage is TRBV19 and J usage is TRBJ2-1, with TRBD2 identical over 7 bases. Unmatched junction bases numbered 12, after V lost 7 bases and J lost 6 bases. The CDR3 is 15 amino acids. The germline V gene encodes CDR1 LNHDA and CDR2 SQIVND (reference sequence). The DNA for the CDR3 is TGTGCCAGTAAACCTCGATCGTGGGGGGGCAATGAGCAGTTCTTC. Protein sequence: CASKPRSWGGNEQFF.

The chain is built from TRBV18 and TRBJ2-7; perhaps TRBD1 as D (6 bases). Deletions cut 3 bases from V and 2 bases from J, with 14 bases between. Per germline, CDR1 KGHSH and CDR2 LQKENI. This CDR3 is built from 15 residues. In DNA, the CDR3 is TGTGCCAGCTCACCGGTCGACAGGAGTACCTACGAGCAGTACTTC. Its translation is CASSPVDRSTYEQYF.

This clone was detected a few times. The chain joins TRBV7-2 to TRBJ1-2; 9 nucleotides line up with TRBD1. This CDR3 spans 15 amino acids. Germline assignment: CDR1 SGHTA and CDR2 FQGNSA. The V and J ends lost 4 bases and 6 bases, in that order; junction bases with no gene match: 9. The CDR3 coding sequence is TGTGCCAGCAGCTACAAACCGGGACAGGGAGATGGCTACACCTTC. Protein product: CASSYKPGQGDGYTF.

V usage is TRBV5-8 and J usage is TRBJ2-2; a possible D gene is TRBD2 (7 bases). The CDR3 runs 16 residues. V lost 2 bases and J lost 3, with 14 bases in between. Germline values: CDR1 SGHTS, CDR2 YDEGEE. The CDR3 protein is CASSFLGGLDTGELFF. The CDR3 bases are TGTGCCAGCAGCTTTCTGGGGGGGCTCGACACCGGGGAGCTGTTTTTT.

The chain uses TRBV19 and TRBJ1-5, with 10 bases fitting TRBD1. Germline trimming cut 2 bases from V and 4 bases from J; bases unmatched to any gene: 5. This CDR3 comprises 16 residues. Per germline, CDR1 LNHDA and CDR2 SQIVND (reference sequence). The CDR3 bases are TGTGCCAGTAGTATACGACAGGGGGCGGCAAATCAGCCCCAGCATTTT. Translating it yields CASSIRQGAANQPQHF.

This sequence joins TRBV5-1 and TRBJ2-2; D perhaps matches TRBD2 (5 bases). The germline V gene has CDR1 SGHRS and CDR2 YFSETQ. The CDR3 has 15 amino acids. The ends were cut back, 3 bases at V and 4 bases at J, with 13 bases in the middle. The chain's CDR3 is CASSSEGRGTGELFF. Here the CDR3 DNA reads TGCGCCAGCAGCTCCGAGGGTCGAGGCACCGGGGAGCTGTTTTTT. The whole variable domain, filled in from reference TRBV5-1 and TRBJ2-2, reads KAGVTQTPRYLIKTRGQQVTLSCSPISGHRSVSWYQQTPGQGLQFLFEYFSETQRNKGNFPGRFSGRQFSNSRSEMNVSTLELGDSALYLCASSSEGRGTGELFFGEGSRLTVL.

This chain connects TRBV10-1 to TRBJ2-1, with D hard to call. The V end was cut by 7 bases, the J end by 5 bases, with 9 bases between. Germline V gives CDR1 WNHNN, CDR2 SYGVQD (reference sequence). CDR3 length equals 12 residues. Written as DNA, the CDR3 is TGCGCCAGCAAGGGCGGAAACAATGAGCAGTTCTTC. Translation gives CASKGGNNEQFF.

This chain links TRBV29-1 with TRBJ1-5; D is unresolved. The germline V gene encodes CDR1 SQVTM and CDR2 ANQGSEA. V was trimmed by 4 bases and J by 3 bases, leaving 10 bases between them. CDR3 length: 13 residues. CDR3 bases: TGCAGCGTTGTGTTGGATTACAATCAGCCCCAGCATTTT. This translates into CSVVLDYNQPQHF.

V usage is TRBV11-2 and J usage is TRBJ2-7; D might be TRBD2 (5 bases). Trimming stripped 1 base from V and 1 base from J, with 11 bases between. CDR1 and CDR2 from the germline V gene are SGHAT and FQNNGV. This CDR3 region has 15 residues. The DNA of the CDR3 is TGTGCCAGCAGCTTAGCTTTCCCGGGGTCCTACGAGCAGTACTTC. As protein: CASSLAFPGSYEQYF.

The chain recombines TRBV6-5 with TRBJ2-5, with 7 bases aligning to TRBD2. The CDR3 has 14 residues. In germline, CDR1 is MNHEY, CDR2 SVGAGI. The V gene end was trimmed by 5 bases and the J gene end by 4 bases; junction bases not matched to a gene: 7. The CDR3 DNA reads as TGTGCCAGCAGTCGAGGACTAGATACAGAGACCCAGTACTTC. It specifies CASSRGLDTETQYF.

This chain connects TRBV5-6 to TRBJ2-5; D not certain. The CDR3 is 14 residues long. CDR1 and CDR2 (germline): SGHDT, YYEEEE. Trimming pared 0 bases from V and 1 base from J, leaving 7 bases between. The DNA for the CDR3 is TGTGCCAGCAGCTTGGCCCTCTTCCAAGAGACCCAGTACTTC. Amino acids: CASSLALFQETQYF.

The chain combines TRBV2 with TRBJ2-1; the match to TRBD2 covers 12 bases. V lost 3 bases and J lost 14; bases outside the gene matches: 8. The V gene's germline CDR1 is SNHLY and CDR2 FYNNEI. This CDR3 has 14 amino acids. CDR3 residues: CASSDGLAGGPKFF. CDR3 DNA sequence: TGTGCCAGCAGTGATGGGCTAGCGGGAGGGCCCAAGTTCTTC. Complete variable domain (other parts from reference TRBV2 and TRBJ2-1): EPEVTQTPSHQVTQMGQEVILRCVPISNHLYFYWYRQILGQKVEFLVSFYNNEISEKSEIFDDQFSVERPDGSNFTLKIRSTKLEDSAMYFCASSDGLAGGPKFFGPGTRLTVL.